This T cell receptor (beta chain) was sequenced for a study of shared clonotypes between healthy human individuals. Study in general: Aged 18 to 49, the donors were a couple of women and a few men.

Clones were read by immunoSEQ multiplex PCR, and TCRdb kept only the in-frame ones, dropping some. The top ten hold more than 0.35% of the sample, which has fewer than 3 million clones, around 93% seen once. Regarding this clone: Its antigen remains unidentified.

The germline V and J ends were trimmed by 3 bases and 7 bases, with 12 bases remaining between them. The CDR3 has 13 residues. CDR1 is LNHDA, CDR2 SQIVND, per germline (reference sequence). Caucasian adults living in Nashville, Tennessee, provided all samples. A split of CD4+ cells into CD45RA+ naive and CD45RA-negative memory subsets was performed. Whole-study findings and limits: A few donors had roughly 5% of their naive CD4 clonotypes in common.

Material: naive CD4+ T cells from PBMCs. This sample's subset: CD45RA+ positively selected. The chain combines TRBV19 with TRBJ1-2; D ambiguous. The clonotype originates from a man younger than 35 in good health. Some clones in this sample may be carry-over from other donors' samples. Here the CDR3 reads CASSIVRYGGYTF. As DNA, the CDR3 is TGTGCCAGTAGTATCGTCAGGTACGGTGGCTACACCTTC.